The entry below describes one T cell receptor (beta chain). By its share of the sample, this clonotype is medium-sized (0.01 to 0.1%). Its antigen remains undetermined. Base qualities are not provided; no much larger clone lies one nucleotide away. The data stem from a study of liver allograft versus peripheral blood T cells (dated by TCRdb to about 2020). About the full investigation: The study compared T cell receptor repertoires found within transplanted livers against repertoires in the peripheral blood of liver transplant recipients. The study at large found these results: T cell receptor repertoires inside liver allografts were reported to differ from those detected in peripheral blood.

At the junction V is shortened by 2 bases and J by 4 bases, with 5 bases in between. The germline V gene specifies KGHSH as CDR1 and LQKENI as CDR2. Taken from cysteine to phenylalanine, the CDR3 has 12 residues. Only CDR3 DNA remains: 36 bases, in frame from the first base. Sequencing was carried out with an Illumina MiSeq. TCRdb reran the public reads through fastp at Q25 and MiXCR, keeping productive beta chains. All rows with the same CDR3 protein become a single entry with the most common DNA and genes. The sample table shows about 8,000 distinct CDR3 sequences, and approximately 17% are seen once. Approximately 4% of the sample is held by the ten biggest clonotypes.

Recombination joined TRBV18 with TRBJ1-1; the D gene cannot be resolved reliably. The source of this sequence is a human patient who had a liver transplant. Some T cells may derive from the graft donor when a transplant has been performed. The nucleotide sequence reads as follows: TGTGCCAGCTCACCAGAGAGCACTGAAGCTTTCTTT. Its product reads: CASSPESTEAFF.